The entry below describes one T cell receptor beta chain. The antigen remains undetermined. This entry is derived from a study of cytomegalovirus exposure and HLA in healthy donors. Study-wide results and caveats: About 90% or about 30% of the time was how often most TCR beta V segments were productive, according to an earlier analysis. Cytomegalovirus association was listed for approximately 160 TCR beta chains.

The PCR ran on 60 Vbeta and 13 Jbeta primers. The data were produced by immunoSEQ multiplex PCR, yet TCRdb's version contains in-frame clones alone and is incomplete. The table includes under 200,000 clones, 65% to 85% detected once. J lost 5 bases, V lost 3 bases, and 7 bases had no gene match. CDR1 is SGHRS, CDR2 YFSETQ, per germline. The CDR3 runs to 15 residues. Healthy individuals who donated bone marrow served as the donors. Sequencing was carried out using PBMCs. The sequence was collected from a middle-aged man in good health and CMV-seropositive. The chain has TRBV5-1 and TRBJ2-5; 10 bases fit TRBD1. CDR3 sequence reads: CASSWETGGGETQYF. Written as DNA, the CDR3 is TGCGCCAGCAGCTGGGAGACAGGGGGCGGTGAGACCCAGTACTTC.